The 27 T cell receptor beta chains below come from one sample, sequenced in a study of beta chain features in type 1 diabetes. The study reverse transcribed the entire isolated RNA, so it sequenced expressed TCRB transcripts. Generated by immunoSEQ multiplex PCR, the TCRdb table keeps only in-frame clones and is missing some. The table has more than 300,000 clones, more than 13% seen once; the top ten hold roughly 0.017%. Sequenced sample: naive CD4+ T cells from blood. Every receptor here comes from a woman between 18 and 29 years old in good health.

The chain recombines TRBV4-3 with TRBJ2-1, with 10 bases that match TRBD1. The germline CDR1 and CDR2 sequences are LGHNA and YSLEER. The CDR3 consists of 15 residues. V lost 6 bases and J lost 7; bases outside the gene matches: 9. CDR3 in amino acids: CASSRRTGGINEQFF. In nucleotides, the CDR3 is TGCGCCAGCAGTCGTCGGACAGGGGGGATTAATGAGCAGTTCTTC.

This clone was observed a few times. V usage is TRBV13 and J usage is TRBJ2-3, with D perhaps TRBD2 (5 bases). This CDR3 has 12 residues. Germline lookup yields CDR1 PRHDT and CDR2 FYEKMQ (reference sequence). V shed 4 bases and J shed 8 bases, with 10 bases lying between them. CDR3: CASSSTRGTQYF. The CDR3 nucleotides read TGTGCCAGCAGCTCCACCCGGGGTACGCAGTATTTT.

The CDR3 reads CASSFSEETQYF. The CDR3 DNA reads as TGTGCCAGCAGCTTTTCGGAAGAGACCCAGTACTTC. The chain employs TRBV7-9 and TRBJ2-5; no firm D call. The CDR3 is 12 amino acids. Deletions cut 3 bases from V and 3 bases from J, with 5 bases between. Germline CDR1 SEHNR, CDR2 FQNEAQ (reference sequence).

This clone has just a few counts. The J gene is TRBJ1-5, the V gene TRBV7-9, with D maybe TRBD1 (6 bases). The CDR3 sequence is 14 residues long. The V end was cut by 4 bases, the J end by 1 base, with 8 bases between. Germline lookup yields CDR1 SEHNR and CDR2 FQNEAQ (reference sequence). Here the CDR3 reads CASSSTGSNQPQHF. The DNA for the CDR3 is TGTGCCAGCAGCTCCACAGGGAGCAATCAGCCCCAGCATTTT.

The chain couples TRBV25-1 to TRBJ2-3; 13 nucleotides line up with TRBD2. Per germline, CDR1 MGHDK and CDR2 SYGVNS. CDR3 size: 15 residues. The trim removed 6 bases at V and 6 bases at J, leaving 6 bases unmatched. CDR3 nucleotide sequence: TGTGCCAGCAGCGGACTAGCGGGAGTGGGGGATACGCAGTATTTT. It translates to CASSGLAGVGDTQYF.

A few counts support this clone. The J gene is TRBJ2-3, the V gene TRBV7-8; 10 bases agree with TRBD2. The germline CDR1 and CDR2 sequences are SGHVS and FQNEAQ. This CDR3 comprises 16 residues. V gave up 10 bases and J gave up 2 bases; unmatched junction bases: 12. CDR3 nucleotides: TGTGCCACTACCGGGGGAGCGGGAGGGTTCACAGATACGCAGTATTTT. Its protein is CATTGGAGGFTDTQYF.

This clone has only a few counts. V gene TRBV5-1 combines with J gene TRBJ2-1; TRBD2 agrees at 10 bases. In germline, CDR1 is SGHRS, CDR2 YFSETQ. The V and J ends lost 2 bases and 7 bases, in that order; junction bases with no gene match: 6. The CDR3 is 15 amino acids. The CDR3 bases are TGCGCCAGCAGCTTACTAGCGGGAAGTGAGAATGAGCAGTTCTTC. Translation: CASSLLAGSENEQFF.

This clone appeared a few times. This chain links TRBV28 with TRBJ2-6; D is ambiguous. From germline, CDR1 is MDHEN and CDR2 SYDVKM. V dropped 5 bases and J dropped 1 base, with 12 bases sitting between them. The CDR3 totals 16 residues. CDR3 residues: CASSAYGDSGANVLTF. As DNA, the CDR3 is TGTGCCAGCAGTGCTTACGGTGATTCTGGGGCCAACGTCCTGACTTTC. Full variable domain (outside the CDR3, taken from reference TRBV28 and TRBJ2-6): DVKVTQSSRYLVKRTGEKVFLECVQDMDHENMFWYRQDPGLGLRLIYFSYDVKMKEKGDIPEGYSVSREKKERFSLILESASTNQTSMYLCASSAYGDSGANVLTFGAGSRLTVL.

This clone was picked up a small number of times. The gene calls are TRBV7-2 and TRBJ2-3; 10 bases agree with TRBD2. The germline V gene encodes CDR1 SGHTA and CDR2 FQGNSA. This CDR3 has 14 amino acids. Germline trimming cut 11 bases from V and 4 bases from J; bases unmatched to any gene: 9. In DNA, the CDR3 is TGTGCCGGAAAGCGGGAGGGCCTTTCAGATACGCAGTATTTT. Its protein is CAGKREGLSDTQYF. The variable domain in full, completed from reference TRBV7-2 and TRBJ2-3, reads GAGVSQSPSNKVTEKGKDVELRCDPISGHTALYWYRQSLGQGLEFLIYFQGNSAPDKSGLPSDRFSAERTGGSVSTLTIQRTQQEDSAVYLCAGKREGLSDTQYFGPGTRLTVL.

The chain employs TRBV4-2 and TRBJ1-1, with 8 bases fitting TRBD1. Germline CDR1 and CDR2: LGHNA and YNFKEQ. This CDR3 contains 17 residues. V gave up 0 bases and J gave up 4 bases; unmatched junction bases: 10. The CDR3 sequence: CASSQETTGTGVTEAFF. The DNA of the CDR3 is TGTGCCAGCAGCCAAGAAACCACCGGGACAGGTGTCACTGAAGCTTTCTTT.

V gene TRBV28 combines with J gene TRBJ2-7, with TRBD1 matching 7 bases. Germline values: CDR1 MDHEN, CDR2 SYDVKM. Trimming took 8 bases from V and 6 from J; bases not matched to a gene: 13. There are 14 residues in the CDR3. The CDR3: CASVHTTGRPEQYF. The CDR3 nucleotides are TGTGCCAGCGTACACACGACAGGGCGCCCCGAGCAGTACTTC.

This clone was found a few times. CDR3: CASSGQGATGNTIYF. The CDR3 DNA follows: TGTGCCAGCAGCGGACAGGGGGCTACTGGAAACACCATATATTTT. The chain employs TRBV7-2 and TRBJ1-3; 11 bases align to TRBD1. Per the germline V gene, CDR1 is SGHTA and CDR2 is FQGNSA. The CDR3 has 15 amino acids. Unmatched junction bases numbered 2, after V lost 5 bases and J lost 2 bases.

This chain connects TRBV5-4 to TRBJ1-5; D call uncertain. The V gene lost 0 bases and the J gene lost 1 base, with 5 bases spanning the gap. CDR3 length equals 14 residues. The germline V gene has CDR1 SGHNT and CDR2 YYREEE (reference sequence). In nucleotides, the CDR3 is TGTGCCAGCAGCTTGGATCCAAGCAATCAGCCCCAGCATTTT. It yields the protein CASSLDPSNQPQHF. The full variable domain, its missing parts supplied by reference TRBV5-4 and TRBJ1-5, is ETGVTQSPTHLIKTRGQQVTLRCSSQSGHNTVSWYQQALGQGPQFIFQYYREEENGRGNFPPRFSGLQFPNYSSELNVNALELDDSALYLCASSLDPSNQPQHFGDGTRLSIL.

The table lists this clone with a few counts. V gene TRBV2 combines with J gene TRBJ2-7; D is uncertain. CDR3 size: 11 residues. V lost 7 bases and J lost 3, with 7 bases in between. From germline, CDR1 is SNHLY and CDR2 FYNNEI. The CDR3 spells CASIVLYEQYF. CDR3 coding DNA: TGTGCCAGCATAGTGCTCTACGAGCAGTACTTC.

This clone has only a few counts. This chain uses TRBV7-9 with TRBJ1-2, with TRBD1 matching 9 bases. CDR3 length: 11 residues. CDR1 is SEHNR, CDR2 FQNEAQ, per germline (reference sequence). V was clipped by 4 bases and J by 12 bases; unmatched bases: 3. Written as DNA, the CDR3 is TGTGCCAGCAGCTCGGACAGGGGCAACACCTTC. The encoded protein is CASSSDRGNTF.

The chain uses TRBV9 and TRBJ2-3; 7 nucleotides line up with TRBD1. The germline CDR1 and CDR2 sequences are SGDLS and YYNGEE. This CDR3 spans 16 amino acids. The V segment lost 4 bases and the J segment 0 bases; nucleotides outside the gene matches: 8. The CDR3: CASSPGTVLSTDTQYF. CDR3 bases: TGTGCCAGCAGCCCGGGGACAGTCCTTAGCACAGATACGCAGTATTTT.

Here the CDR3 reads CSVEGNTEAFF. In DNA, the CDR3 is TGCAGCGTGGAGGGGAACACTGAAGCTTTCTTT. This chain connects TRBV29-1 to TRBJ1-1; the D is unclear. The germline V gene has CDR1 SQVTM and CDR2 ANQGSEA. V gave up 6 bases and J gave up 1 base, with 6 bases separating them. CDR3 length: 11 residues.

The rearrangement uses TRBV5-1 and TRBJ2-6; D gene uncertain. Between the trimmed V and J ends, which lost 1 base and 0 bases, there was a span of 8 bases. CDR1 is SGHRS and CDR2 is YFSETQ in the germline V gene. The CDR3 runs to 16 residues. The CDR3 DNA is TGCGCCAGCAGCTTGCGGTATAGCTCTGGGGCCAACGTCCTGACTTTC. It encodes CASSLRYSSGANVLTF.

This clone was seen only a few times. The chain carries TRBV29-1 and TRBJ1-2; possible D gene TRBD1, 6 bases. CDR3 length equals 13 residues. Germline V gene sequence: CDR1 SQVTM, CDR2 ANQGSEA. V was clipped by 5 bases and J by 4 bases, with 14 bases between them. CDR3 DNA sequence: TGCAGCGTTACAGGGTTTACCTCCTATGGCTACACCTTC. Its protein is CSVTGFTSYGYTF.

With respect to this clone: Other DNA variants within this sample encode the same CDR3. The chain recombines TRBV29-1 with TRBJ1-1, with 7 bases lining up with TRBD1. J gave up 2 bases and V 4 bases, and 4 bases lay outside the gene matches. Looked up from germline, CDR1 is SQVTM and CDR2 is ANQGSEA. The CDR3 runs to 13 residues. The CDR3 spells CSVAGQLNTEAFF. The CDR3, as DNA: TGCAGCGTTGCGGGACAGTTAAACACTGAAGCTTTCTTT.

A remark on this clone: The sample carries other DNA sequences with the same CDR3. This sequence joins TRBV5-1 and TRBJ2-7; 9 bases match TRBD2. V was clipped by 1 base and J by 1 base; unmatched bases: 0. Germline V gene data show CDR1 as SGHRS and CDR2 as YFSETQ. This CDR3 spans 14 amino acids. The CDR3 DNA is TGCGCCAGCAGCTTGACTAGCGGGTCCTACGAGCAGTACTTC. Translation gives CASSLTSGSYEQYF.

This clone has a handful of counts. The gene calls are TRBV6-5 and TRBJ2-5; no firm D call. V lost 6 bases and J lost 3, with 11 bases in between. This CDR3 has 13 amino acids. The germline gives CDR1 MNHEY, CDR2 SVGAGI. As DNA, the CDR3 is TGTGCCAGCAGGGTTTCGTACAAAGAGACCCAGTACTTC. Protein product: CASRVSYKETQYF.

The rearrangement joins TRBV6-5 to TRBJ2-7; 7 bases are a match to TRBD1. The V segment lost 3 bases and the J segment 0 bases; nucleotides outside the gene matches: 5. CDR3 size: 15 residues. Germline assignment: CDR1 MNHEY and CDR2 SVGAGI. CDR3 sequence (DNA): TGTGCCAGCAGTTATAATACAGGGGACTCCTACGAGCAGTACTTC. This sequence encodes CASSYNTGDSYEQYF.

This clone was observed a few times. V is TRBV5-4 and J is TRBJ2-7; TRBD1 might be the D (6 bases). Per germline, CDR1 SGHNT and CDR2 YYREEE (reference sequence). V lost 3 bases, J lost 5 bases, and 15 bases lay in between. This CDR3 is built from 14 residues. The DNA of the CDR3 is TGTGCCAGCAGCTCCTACTACAGGGTACACGAGCAGTACTTC. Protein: CASSSYYRVHEQYF.

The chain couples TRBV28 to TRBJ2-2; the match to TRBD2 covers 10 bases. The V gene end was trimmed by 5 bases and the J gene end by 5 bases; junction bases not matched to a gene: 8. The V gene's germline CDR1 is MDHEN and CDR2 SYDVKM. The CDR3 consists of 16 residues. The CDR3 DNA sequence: TGTGCCAGCAGTCCCGACCGGACTAGCGGAACCGGGGAGCTGTTTTTT. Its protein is CASSPDRTSGTGELFF.

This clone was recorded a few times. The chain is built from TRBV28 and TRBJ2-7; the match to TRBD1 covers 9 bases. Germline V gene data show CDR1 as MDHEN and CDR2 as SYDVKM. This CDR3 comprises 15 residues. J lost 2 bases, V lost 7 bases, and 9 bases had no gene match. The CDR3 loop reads CASTPPRDRAYEQYF. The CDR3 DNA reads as TGTGCCAGCACCCCTCCCCGGGACAGGGCCTACGAGCAGTACTTC. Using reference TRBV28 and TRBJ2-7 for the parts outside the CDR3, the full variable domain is DVKVTQSSRYLVKRTGEKVFLECVQDMDHENMFWYRQDPGLGLRLIYFSYDVKMKEKGDIPEGYSVSREKKERFSLILESASTNQTSMYLCASTPPRDRAYEQYFGPGTRLTVT.

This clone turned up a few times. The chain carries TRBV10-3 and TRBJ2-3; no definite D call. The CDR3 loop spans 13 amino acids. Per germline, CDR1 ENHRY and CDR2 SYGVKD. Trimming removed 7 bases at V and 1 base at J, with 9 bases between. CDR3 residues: CAIKAGRTDTQYF. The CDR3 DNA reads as TGTGCCATCAAGGCAGGTCGCACAGATACGCAGTATTTT.